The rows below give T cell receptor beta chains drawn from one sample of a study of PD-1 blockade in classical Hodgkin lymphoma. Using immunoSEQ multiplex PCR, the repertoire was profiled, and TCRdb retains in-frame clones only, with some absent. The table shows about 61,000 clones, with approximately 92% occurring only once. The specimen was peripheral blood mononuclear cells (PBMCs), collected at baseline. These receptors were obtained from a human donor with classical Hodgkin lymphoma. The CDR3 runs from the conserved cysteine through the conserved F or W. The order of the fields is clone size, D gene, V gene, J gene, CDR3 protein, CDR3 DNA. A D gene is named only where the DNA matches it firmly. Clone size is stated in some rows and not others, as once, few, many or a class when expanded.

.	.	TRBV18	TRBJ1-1	CASSSRTINTMNTEAFF	TGTGCCAGCTCATCGCGGACAATTAACACTATGAACACTGAAGCTTTCTTT
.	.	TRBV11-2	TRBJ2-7	CASSGWGHKIEDEQYF	TGTGCCAGCAGCGGATGGGGCCACAAGATAGAGGACGAGCAGTACTTC
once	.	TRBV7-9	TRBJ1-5	CASSLTGSNQPQHF	TGTGCCAGCAGCCTAACAGGGTCCAATCAGCCCCAGCATTTT
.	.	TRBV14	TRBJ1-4	CASSQDVTDRGEKLFF	TGTGCCAGCAGCCAAGATGTAACCGATCGGGGGGAAAAACTGTTTTTT
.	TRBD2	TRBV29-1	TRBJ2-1	CSVGGRLALWEQFF	TGCAGCGTTGGTGGGAGACTAGCTCTTTGGGAGCAGTTCTTC
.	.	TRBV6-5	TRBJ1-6	CASSFWEVNSPLHF	TGTGCCAGCAGTTTCTGGGAAGTAAATTCACCCCTCCACTTT
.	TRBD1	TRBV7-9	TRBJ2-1	CASSYGTGGNEQFF	TGTGCCAGCAGCTACGGGACAGGGGGTAATGAGCAGTTCTTC
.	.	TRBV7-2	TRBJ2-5	CASSLYRAEGDQYF	TGTGCCAGCAGCTTATATAGGGCCGAAGGGGACCAGTACTTC
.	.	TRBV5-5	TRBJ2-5	CASSLESGPETQYF	TGTGCCAGCAGCTTGGAGTCAGGGCCAGAGACCCAGTACTTC
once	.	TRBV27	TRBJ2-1	CASSFGGHDPFF	TGTGCCAGCAGTTTCGGGGGACATGACCCCTTCTTC
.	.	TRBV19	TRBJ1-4	CATTGGRAVRGKLFF	TGTGCCACGACGGGGGGGCGAGCCGTACGGGGAAAACTGTTTTTT
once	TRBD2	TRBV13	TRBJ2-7	CASSLTSGVYEQYF	TGTGCCAGCAGCTTGACTAGCGGGGTCTACGAGCAGTACTTC
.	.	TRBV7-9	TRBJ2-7	CALRTDSYEQYF	TGTGCCCTTAGGACAGACTCCTACGAGCAGTACTTC
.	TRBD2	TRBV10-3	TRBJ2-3	CAISRSSGGTDTQYF	TGTGCCATCAGCCGCTCTAGCGGGGGCACAGATACGCAGTATTTT
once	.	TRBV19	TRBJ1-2	CASSIDPFLYGYTF	TGTGCCAGTAGTATAGATCCATTTTTATATGGCTACACCTTC
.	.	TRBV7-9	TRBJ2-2	CASSLPKWDGANTGELFF	TGTGCCAGCAGCTTACCTAAATGGGACGGAGCGAACACCGGGGAGCTGTTTTTT
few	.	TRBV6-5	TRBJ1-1	CASSYAANTEAFF	TGTGCCAGCAGTTACGCAGCGAACACTGAAGCTTTCTTT
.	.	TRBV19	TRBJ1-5	CASSIERQYSNQPQHF	TGTGCCAGTAGTATAGAGCGACAGTATAGCAATCAGCCCCAGCATTTT
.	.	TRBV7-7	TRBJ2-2	CASSWDFTGELFF	TGTGCTAGCAGCTGGGACTTCACCGGGGAGCTGTTTTTT
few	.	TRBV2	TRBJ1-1	CASSGRKAFF	TGTGCCAGCTCGGGACGGAAAGCTTTCTTT
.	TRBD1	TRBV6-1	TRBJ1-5	CASSERGGSNQPQHF	TGTGCCAGCAGTGAGCGAGGGGGCAGCAATCAGCCCCAGCATTTT
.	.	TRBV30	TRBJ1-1	CAWSVQSDTEAFF	TGTGCCTGGAGTGTACAGTCGGACACTGAAGCTTTCTTT
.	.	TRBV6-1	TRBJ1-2	CASSEDRRGLYGYTF	TGTGCCAGCAGTGAAGACCGAAGAGGGCTGTATGGCTACACCTTC
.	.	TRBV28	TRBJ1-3	CASNSYAPGHRNTIYF	TGTGCCAGCAATTCTTATGCTCCGGGACATCGAAACACCATATATTTT
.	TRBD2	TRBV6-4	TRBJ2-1	CASSVGGTSGSVNEQFF	TGTGCCAGCAGCGTTGGGGGTACTAGCGGTTCAGTCAATGAGCAGTTCTTC
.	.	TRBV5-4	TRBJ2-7	CASSLGRTGYYEQYF	TGTGCCAGCAGCTTGGGCCGGACCGGATACTACGAGCAGTACTTC
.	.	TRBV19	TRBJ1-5	CASRDSVVEPQHF	TGTGCCAGTAGGGACTCGGTGGTCGAGCCCCAGCATTTT
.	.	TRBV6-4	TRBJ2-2	CASRIKAGNTGELFF	TGTGCCAGCAGGATAAAGGCGGGGAACACCGGGGAGCTGTTTTTT
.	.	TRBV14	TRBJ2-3	CASSQLTDTQYF	TGTGCCAGCAGCCAACTTACTGATACGCAGTATTTT
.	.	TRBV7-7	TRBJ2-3	CASSPTPSSDTQYF	TGTGCTAGCAGTCCTACGCCCTCTTCGGATACGCAGTATTTT
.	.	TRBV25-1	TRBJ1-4	CASGNEKLFF	TGTGCCAGCGGTAATGAAAAACTGTTTTTT
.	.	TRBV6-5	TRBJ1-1	CASSYSRNTEAFF	TGTGCCAGCAGTTATTCCAGAAACACTGAAGCTTTCTTT
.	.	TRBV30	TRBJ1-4	CAWSGGQKSTNEKLFF	TGTGCCTGGAGCGGGGGACAAAAGTCAACTAATGAAAAACTGTTTTTT
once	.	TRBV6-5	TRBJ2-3	CASSYESTDTQYF	TGTGCCAGCAGTTACGAGAGCACAGATACGCAGTATTTT
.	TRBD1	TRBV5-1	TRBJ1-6	CATKRDSEGPLHF	TGCGCCACCAAGCGGGACAGTGAAGGACCCCTCCACTTT
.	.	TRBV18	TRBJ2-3	CASSRPGGASDTQYF	TGTGCCAGCTCCCGGCCTGGGGGGGCCTCAGATACGCAGTATTTT
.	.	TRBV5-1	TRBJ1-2	CASSWGRNYGYTF	TGCGCCAGCAGCTGGGGGAGGAACTATGGCTACACCTTC
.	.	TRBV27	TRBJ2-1	CASSQLGPDNEQFF	TGTGCCAGCAGTCAACTAGGTCCGGACAATGAGCAGTTCTTC
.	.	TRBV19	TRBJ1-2	CASSFLANYGYTF	TGTGCCAGTAGTTTCTTAGCTAACTATGGCTACACCTTC
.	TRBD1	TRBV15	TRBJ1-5	CATSNPGQGVQPQHF	TGTGCCACCAGCAACCCGGGACAGGGAGTCCAGCCCCAGCATTTT
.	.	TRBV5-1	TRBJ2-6	CASSAGSSGANVLTF	TGCGCCAGCAGCGCCGGGTCCTCTGGGGCCAACGTCCTGACTTTC
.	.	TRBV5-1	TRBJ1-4	CASSSTQGIGTNEKLFF	TGCGCCAGCAGCTCGACCCAGGGAATTGGAACTAATGAAAAACTGTTTTTT
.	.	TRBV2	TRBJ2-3	CASSGRGRGPTDTQYF	TGTGCCAGCAGTGGTAGGGGTCGGGGCCCCACAGATACGCAGTATTTT
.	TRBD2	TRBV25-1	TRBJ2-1	CASSEYGGTSKFF	TGTGCCAGCAGTGAATATGGCGGGACTAGCAAGTTCTTC
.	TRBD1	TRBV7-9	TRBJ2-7	CASRSGTGNLGDIHEQYF	TGTGCCAGCAGGTCCGGGACAGGGAATTTAGGGGACATCCACGAGCAGTACTTC
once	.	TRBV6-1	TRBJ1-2	CASSEERRDFVALYYGYTF	TGTGCCAGCAGTGAAGAGAGGAGGGACTTCGTGGCGCTCTACTATGGCTACACCTTC
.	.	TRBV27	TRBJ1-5	CASTTGFLQPQHF	TGTGCCAGCACTACCGGGTTCTTGCAGCCCCAGCATTTT
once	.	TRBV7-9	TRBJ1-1	CASSLVGQHSNTEAFF	TGTGCCAGCAGCTTAGTCGGGCAGCATTCGAACACTGAAGCTTTCTTT
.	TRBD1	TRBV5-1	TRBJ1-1	CASSIGQGGAATEAFF	TGCGCCAGCAGCATCGGACAGGGCGGGGCGGCCACTGAAGCTTTCTTT
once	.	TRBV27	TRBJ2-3	CASSFHPQYF	TGTGCCAGCAGTTTCCACCCGCAGTATTTT
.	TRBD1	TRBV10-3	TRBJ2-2	CAIRIPRGQGGPGELFF	TGTGCCATCAGGATACCGAGGGGACAGGGAGGTCCCGGGGAGCTGTTTTTT
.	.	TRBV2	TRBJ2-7	CASRNRDGGPSYEQYF	TGTGCCAGCAGGAACCGGGACGGAGGGCCTTCCTACGAGCAGTACTTC
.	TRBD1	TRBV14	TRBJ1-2	CASSHMGQGPYGYTF	TGTGCCAGCAGCCACATGGGACAGGGCCCTTATGGCTACACCTTC
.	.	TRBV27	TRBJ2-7	CASSSHEQYF	TGTGCCAGCAGTTCCCACGAGCAGTACTTC
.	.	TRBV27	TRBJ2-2	CASKLSGTGELFF	TGTGCCAGCAAGCTAAGCGGTACCGGGGAGCTGTTTTTT
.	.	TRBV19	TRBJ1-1	CASSHRGVNAEAFF	TGTGCCAGTAGTCATCGGGGAGTGAACGCTGAAGCTTTCTTT